This TCR beta chain appears in the sequencing data of a study of post-analysis software for immune sequencing data. For the study at large: Included among the disease courses, which were recorded for the cohort, were relapsing-remitting, secondary progressive and progressive-relapsing multiple sclerosis.

Details on this clonotype: Its antigen remains unidentified.

V was cut by 2 bases and J by 4 bases, with 11 bases left in between. Germline V gene data show CDR1 as SEHNR and CDR2 as FQNEAQ (reference sequence). The CDR3 has 14 residues. Study-wide points: Elevated frequency relative to controls characterized several TRBV segments in patients, TRBV5-6, TRBV5-1 and TRBV20-1 among them.

Tagging with unique molecular identifiers was a feature of the TCR beta cDNA libraries. TCRdb reprocessed the PCR reads with MiXCR, giving one entry per CDR3 protein. The sample includes about 200,000 distinct CDR3 sequences, approximately 30% seen only once; the top ten take approximately 3.6%. The sample comprised blood. This TCR was recovered from a girl aged 2 to 17 with multiple sclerosis. V gene TRBV7-9 combines with J gene TRBJ1-1, with D perhaps matching TRBD1 (5 bases). The CDR3 nucleotides are TGTGCCAGCAGCTTACAGGGTTCGAGCACTGAAGCTTTCTTT. Its translation: CASSLQGSSTEAFF.